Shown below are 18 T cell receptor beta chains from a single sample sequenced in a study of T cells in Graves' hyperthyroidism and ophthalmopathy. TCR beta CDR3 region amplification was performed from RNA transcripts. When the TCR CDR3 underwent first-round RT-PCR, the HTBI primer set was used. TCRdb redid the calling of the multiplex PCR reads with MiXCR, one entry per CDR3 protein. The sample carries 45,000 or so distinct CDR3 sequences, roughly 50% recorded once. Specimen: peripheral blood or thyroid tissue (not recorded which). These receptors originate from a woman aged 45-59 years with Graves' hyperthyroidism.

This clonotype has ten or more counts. CDR3 bases: TGTGCCAGCAGCTTAGGCGGGGCGGGTTTCACAGATACGCAGTATTTT. Translated: CASSLGGAGFTDTQYF. The V call is TRBV7-2, the J call TRBJ2-3; D is possibly TRBD2 (6 bases). There are 16 residues in the CDR3. CDR1 and CDR2 from the germline V gene are SGHTA and FQGNSA. Trimming took off 1 base at V and 2 bases at J, with 13 bases between the two ends.

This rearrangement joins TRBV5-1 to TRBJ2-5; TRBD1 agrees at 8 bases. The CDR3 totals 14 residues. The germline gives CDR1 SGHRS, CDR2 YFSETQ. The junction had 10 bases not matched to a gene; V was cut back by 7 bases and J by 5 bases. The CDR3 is CASFKTGVGETQYF. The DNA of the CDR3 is TGCGCCAGCTTTAAGACAGGGGTTGGCGAGACCCAGTACTTC.

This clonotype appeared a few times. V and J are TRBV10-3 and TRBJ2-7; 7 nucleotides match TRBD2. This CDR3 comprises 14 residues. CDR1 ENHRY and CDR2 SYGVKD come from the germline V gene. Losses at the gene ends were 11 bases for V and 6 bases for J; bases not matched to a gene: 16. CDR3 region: CAHSQGGRVSEQYF. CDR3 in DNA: TGTGCCCATTCCCAGGGCGGGAGAGTTAGCGAGCAGTACTTC.

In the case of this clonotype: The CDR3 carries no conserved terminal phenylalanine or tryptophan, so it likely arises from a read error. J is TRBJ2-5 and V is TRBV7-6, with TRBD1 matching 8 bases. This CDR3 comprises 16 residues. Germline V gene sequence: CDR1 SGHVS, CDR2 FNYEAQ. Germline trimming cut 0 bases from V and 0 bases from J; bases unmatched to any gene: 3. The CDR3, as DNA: TGTGCCAGCAGCTTAGCCCTGGGACAGGACCAAGAGACCCAGTACTCC. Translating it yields CASSLALGQDQETQYS.

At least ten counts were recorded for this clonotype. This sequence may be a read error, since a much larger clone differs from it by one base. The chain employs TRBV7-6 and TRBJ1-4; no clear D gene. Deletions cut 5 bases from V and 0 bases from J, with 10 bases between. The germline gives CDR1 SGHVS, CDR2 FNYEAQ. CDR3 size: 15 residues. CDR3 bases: TGTGCCAGCAGCCTCTCGGCTTCAACTAATGAAAAACTGTTTTTT. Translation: CASSLSASTNEKLFF.

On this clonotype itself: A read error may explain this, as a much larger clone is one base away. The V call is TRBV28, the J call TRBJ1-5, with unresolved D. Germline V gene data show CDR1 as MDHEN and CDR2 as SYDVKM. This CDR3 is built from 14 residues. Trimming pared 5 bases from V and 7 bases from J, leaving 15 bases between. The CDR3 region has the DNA TGTGCCAGCAGTCGGAGGGCGGTCGGGCAGCCCCAGCATTTT. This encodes CASSRRAVGQPQHF.

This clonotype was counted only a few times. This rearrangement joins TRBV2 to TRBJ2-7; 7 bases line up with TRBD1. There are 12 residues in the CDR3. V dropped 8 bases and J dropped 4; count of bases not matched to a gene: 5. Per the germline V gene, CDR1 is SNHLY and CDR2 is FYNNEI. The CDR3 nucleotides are TGTGCCAGCCACGGACAGGCGTACGAGCAGTACTTC. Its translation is CASHGQAYEQYF.

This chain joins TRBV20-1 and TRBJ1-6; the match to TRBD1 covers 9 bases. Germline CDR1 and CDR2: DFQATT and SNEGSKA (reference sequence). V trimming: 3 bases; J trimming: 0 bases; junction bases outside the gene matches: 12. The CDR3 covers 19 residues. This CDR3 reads CSAREDRGPPSSYNSPLHF. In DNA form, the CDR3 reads TGCAGTGCTAGGGAGGACAGGGGACCTCCAAGCTCCTATAATTCACCCCTCCACTTT.

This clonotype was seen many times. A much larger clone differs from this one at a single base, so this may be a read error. For the CDR3, the DNA is TGCAGTGCTGGAGGACAGGGAGGTTTCTATGGCTACACCTTC. Its protein product is CSAGGQGGFYGYTF. The rearrangement links TRBV20-1 to TRBJ1-2; 8 nucleotides agree with TRBD1. The J segment lost 4 bases and the V segment lost 5 bases, leaving 9 bases of the junction unmatched. Germline V gene data show CDR1 as DFQATT and CDR2 as SNEGSKA (reference sequence). The CDR3 is made up of 14 amino acids.

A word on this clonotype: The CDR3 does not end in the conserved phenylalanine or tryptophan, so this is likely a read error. The CDR3 reads CASSLDRGELFI. CDR3 nucleotide sequence: TGCGCCAGCAGCTTGGATCGAGGGGAGCTGTTTATT. V gene TRBV5-1 combines with J gene TRBJ2-2; D remains unclear. The V end lost 0 bases, the J end lost 8 bases, and 5 bases lay between the germline ends. The CDR3 contains 12 residues. Germline assignment: CDR1 SGHRS and CDR2 YFSETQ.

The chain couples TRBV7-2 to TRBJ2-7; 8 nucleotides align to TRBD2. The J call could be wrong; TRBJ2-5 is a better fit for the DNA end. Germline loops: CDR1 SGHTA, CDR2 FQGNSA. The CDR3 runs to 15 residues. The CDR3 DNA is TGTGCCAGCAGCTTAGACAGCGGGAGAGGAGAGACCCAGTACTTC. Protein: CASSLDSGRGETQYF.

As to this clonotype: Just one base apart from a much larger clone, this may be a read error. The CDR3 coding sequence is TGTGCCAGCAGCTCTCGACTTAGCGAGGGGGCAGATACGCAGTATTTT. Its protein product is CASSSRLSEGADTQYF. The V gene is TRBV9, the J gene TRBJ2-3, with TRBD1 as a possible D gene (6 bases). CDR1 and CDR2 (germline): SGDLS, YYNGEE. The CDR3 consists of 16 residues. With 4 bases removed from V and 4 bases from J, the gap between germline ends came to 19 bases.

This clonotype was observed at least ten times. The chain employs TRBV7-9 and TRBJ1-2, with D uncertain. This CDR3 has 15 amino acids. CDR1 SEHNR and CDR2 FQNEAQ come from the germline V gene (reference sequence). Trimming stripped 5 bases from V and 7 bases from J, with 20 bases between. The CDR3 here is CASSPRGSGVLGYTF. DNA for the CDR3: TGTGCCAGCAGCCCGAGAGGTTCAGGTGTCCTTGGCTACACCTTC.

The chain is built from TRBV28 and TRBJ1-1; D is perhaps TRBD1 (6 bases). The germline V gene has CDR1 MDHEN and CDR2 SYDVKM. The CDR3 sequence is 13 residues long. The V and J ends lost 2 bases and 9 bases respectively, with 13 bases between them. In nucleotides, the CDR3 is TGTGCCAGCAGTTTAGGAGGGGGAATGAAAGCTTTCTTT. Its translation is CASSLGGGMKAFF. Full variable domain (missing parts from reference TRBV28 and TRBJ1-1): DVKVTQSSRYLVKRTGEKVFLECVQDMDHENMFWYRQDPGLGLRLIYFSYDVKMKEKGDIPEGYSVSREKKERFSLILESASTNQTSMYLCASSLGGGMKAFFGQGTRLTVV.

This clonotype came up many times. CDR3 nucleotide sequence: TGTGCCAGCAGCTTAGATCGGCAGCAAGAGACCCAGTACTTC. It specifies CASSLDRQQETQYF. The rearrangement links TRBV11-2 to TRBJ2-5; D remains unclear. The CDR3 length is 14 residues. CDR1 is SGHAT, CDR2 FQNNGV, per germline. Trimming stripped 0 bases from V and 2 bases from J, with 7 bases between.

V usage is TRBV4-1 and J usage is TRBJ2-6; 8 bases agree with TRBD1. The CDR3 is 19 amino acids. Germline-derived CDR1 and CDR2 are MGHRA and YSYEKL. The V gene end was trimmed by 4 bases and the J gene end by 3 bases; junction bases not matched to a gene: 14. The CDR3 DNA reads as TGCGCCAGCAGCCCTGCGACGATAGGCAGGGGGCGTGGGGCCAACGTCCTGACTTTC. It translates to CASSPATIGRGRGANVLTF.

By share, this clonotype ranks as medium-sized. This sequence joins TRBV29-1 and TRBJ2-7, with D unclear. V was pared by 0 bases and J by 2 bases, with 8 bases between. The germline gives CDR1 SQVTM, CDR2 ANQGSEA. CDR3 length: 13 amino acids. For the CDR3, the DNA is TGCAGCGTTGAAGACAGGTCAACCTACGAGCAGTACTTC. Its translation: CSVEDRSTYEQYF.

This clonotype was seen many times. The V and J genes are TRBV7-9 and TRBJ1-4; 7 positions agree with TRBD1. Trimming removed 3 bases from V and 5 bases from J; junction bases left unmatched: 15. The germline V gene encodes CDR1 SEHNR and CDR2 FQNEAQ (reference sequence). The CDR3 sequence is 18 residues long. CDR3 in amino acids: CASSFSLGRGLDNEKLFF. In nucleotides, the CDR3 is TGTGCCAGCAGCTTTAGTCTTGGAAGGGGGCTCGACAATGAAAAACTGTTTTTT.